The clone carrying this TCR beta chain was seen just once. The antigen remains unidentified. The data belong to a study of OX40 agonist ivuxolimab in advanced cancers. Findings of the study overall: Low levels of normalized T-cell clonal expansion also appeared in some nonresponders.

Produced via immunoSEQ multiplex PCR; TCRdb's table is partial and in-frame only. There are 80,000 to 85,000 clones in the sample; about 86% occur only once, and approximately 6.5% lies in the top ten. This CDR3 has 14 amino acids. V was cut by 0 bases and J by 1 base, with 7 bases left in between. CDR1 and CDR2 from the germline V gene are SGHNT and YYREEE (reference sequence). The chain couples TRBV5-4 to TRBJ1-1; D remains unclear. This sample comprised CD4+ or CD8+ T cells sorted from blood, obtained in a trial of the OX40 agonist ivuxolimab. This receptor was obtained from an adult with an advanced solid tumor such as melanoma, head and neck, liver or kidney cancer. The CDR3 nucleotides are TGTGCCAGCAGCTTGGCCGTCAGGAACACTGAAGCTTTCTTT. Protein product: CASSLAVRNTEAFF.